This TCR beta chain is from a study of blood T cell repertoires in COVID-19. This clone was counted once. Here immunoSEQ multiplex PCR was the method, and the copy in TCRdb shows in-frame clones only, minus some. This sample yields about 210,000 clones, of which almost 85% are seen a single time; approximately 12% belongs to the top ten. Material: peripheral blood. The TCR was taken from a woman between 40 and 50 years old with acute or convalescent COVID-19.

In DNA form, the CDR3 reads TGTGCCAGCAGCTCAGGACAAGGCTACACCTTC. The encoded protein is CASSSGQGYTF. This chain uses TRBV7-8 with TRBJ1-2; perhaps TRBD1 as D (5 bases). Germline lookup yields CDR1 SGHVS and CDR2 FQNEAQ. Trimming pared 4 bases from V and 8 bases from J, leaving 8 bases between. The CDR3 is 11 amino acids.